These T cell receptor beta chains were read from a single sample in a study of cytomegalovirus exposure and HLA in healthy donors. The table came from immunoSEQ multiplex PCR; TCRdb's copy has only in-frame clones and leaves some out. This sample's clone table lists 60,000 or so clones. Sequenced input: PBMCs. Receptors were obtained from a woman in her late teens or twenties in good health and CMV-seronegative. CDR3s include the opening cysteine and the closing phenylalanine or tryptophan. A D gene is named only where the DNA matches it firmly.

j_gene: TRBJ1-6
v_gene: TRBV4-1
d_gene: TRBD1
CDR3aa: CASSQEAGTGFSPLHF
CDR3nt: TGCGCCAGCAGCCAAGAAGCCGGGACAGGGTTTTCACCCCTCCACTTT

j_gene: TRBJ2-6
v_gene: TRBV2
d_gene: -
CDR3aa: CASSAHPDGYSGANVLTF
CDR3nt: TGTGCCAGCAGTGCACATCCCGACGGGTACTCTGGGGCCAACGTCCTGACTTTC

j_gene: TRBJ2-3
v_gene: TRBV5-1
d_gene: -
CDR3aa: CASSAAPGQVKDTQYF
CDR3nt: TGCGCCAGCAGTGCTGCACCAGGGCAAGTCAAAGATACGCAGTATTTT

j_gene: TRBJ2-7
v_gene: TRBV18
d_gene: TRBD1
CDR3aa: CASSPREQGVYEQYF
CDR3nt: TGTGCCAGCTCCCCCCGGGAACAGGGGGTCTACGAGCAGTACTTC

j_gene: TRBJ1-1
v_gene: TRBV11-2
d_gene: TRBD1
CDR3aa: CASSLQGAGETEAFF
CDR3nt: TGTGCCAGCAGCTTGCAGGGGGCGGGTGAGACTGAAGCTTTCTTT

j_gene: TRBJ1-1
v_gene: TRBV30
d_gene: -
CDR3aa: CAWNEGIRTEAFF
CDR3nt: TGTGCCTGGAACGAGGGAATACGCACTGAAGCTTTCTTT

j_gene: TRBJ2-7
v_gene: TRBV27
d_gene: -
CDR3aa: CASSERGEQYF
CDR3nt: TGTGCCAGCTCCGAACGGGGCGAGCAGTACTTC

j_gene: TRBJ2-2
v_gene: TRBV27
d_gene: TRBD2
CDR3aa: CASRTGLAGTGELFF
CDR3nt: TGTGCCAGCAGGACCGGACTAGCTGGGACCGGGGAGCTGTTTTTT

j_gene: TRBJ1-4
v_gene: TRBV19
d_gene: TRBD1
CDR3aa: CASSLTGINEKLFF
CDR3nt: TGTGCCAGTAGTTTGACAGGGATAAATGAAAAACTGTTTTTT

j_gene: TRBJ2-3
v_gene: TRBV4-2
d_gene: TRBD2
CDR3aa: CASSQVLAGDRRDTQYF
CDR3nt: TGTGCCAGCAGCCAAGTACTAGCGGGGGATCGAAGAGATACGCAGTATTTT

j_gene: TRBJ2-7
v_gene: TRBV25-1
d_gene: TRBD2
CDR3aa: CASSANRGTSVDYEQYF
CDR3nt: TGTGCCAGCAGTGCAAATAGAGGGACTAGCGTCGACTACGAGCAGTACTTC

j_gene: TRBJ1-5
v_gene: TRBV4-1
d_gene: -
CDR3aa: CASSLRGTASDQPQHF
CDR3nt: TGCGCCAGCAGCCTCAGGGGAACAGCGTCCGACCAGCCCCAGCATTTT

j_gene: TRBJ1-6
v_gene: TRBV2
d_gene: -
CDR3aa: CASMWLLNSPLHF
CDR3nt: TGTGCCAGCATGTGGCTGTTGAATTCACCCCTCCACTTT

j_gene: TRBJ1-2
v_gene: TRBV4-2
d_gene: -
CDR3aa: CASRPHQDSNYGYTF
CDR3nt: TGTGCCAGCAGACCTCACCAGGACAGCAACTATGGCTACACCTTC

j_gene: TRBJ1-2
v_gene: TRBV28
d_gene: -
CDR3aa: CASSFGRSTDGYTF
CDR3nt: TGTGCCAGCAGTTTTGGCAGGTCGACCGATGGCTACACCTTC

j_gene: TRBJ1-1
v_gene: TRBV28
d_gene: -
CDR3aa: CASSLRQGSAFF
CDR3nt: TGTGCCAGCAGTTTACGGCAGGGGTCGGCTTTCTTT

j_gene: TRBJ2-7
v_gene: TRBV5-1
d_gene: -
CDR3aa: CASRYGVTGDEQYF
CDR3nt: TGCGCCAGCCGCTACGGGGTCACTGGGGACGAGCAGTACTTC

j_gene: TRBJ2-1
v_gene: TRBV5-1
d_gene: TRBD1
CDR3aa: CASQVQGADNEQFF
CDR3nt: TGCGCCTCGCAGGTCCAGGGGGCCGACAATGAGCAGTTCTTC

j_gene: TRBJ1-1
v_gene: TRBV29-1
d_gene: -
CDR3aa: CSVREMNTEAFF
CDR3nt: TGCAGCGTTCGGGAAATGAACACTGAAGCTTTCTTT

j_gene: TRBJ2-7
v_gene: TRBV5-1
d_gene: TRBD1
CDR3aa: CASSSLTGESEQYF
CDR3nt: TGCGCCAGCAGCTCTCTGACAGGGGAAAGCGAGCAGTACTTC

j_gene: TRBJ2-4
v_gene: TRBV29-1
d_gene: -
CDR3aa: CSASRANENIQYF
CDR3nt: TGCAGCGCCTCCAGGGCTAACGAAAACATTCAGTACTTC

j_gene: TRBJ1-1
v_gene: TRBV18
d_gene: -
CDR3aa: CASSTAVNTEAFF
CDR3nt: TGTGCCAGCTCAACAGCCGTGAACACTGAAGCTTTCTTT

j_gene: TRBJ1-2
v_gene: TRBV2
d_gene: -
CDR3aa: CASTLGPLGYGYTF
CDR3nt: TGTGCCAGCACACTGGGGCCTCTAGGCTATGGCTACACCTTC

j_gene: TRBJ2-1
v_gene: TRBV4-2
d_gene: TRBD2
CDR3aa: CASSQDWAGGEFF
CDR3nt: TGTGCCAGCAGCCAAGATTGGGCGGGAGGCGAGTTCTTC

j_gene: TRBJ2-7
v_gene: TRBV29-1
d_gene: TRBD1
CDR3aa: CSVVPSARQGVGQYF
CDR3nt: TGCAGCGTTGTCCCCAGCGCACGACAGGGGGTAGGGCAGTACTTC

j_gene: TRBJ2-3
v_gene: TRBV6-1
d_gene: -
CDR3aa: CASSEQEGDTQYF
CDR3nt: TGTGCCAGCAGTGAACAAGAGGGGGACACGCAGTATTTT

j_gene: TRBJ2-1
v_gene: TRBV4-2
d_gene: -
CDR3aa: CASSHPQGYNEQFF
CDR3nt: TGTGCCAGCAGCCACCCCCAGGGGTACAATGAGCAGTTCTTC

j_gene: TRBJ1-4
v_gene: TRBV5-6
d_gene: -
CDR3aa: CASSRPPGAGATNEKLFF
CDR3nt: TGTGCCAGCAGCCGACCCCCTGGGGCGGGGGCAACTAATGAAAAACTGTTTTTT

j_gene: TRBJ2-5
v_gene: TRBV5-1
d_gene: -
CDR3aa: CASTGLRQETQYF
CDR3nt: TGCGCCAGCACCGGACTGCGACAAGAGACCCAGTACTTC

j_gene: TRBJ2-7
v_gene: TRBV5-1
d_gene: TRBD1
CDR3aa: CASSFGQAFSYEQYF
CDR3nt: TGCGCCAGCAGCTTTGGACAGGCGTTCTCCTACGAGCAGTACTTC

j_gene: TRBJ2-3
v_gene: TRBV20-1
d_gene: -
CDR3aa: CSATYTDTQYF
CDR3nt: TGCAGTGCTACGTACACAGATACGCAGTATTTT

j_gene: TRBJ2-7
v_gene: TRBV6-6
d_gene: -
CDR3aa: CASSLAGSPYEQYF
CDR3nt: TGTGCCAGCAGTTTGGCGGGGTCACCCTACGAGCAGTACTTC

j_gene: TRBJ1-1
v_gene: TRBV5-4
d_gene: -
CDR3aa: CASSLAGTSNTEAFF
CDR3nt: TGTGCCAGCAGTTTGGCCGGGACATCGAACACTGAAGCTTTCTTT

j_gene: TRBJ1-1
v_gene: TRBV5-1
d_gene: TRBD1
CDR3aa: CASSTSTGLGTEAFF
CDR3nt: TGCGCCAGCAGCACCTCGACAGGGCTGGGGACTGAAGCTTTCTTT

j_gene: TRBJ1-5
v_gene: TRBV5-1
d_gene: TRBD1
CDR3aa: CASSLDTGGGNQPQHF
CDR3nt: TGCGCCAGCAGCTTGGATACAGGGGGAGGCAATCAGCCCCAGCATTTT

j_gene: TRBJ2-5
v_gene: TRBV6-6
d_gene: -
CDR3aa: CASSRRGEETQYF
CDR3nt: TGTGCCAGCAGTCGCAGGGGTGAAGAGACCCAGTACTTC

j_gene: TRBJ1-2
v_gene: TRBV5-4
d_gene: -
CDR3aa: CASSLSQGRAYGYTF
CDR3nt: TGTGCCAGCAGCTTGTCACAGGGTCGGGCCTATGGCTACACCTTC

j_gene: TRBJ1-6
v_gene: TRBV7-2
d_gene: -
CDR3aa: CASSLSVATALHF
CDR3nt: TGTGCCAGCAGCTTATCGGTAGCCACGGCCCTCCACTTT

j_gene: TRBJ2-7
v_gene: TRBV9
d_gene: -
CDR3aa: CASSAFPGISAYEQYF
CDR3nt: TGTGCCAGCAGCGCCTTTCCAGGGATCAGCGCCTACGAGCAGTACTTC

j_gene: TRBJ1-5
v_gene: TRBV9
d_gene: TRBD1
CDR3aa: CASSVGTGGNQPQHF
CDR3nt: TGTGCCAGCAGCGTAGGGACAGGGGGTAATCAGCCCCAGCATTTT

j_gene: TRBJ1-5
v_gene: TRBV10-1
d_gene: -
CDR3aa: CASSESHQPQHF
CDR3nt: TGCGCCAGCAGTGAGTCACACCAGCCCCAGCATTTT

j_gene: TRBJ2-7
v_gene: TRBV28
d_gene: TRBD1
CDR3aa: CASSTKGTGFHEQYF
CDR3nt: TGTGCCAGCAGTACCAAGGGGACAGGGTTCCACGAGCAGTACTTC

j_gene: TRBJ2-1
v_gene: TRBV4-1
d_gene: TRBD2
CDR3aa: CASSWRRLAENNEQFF
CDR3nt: TGCGCCAGCAGTTGGAGGCGGCTAGCGGAGAACAATGAGCAGTTCTTC

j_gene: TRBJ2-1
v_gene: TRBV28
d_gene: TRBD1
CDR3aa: CASSSPPGQVNNEQFF
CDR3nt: TGTGCCAGCAGTTCCCCTCCGGGACAGGTGAACAATGAGCAGTTCTTC

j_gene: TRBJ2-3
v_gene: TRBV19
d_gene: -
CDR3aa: CASSPGSWTATDTQYF
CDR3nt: TGTGCCAGTAGTCCCGGTTCCTGGACAGCCACAGATACGCAGTATTTT

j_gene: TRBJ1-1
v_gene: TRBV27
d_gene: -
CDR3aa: CASSLAGANTEAFF
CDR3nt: TGTGCCAGCAGTTTGGCAGGGGCCAACACTGAAGCTTTCTTT